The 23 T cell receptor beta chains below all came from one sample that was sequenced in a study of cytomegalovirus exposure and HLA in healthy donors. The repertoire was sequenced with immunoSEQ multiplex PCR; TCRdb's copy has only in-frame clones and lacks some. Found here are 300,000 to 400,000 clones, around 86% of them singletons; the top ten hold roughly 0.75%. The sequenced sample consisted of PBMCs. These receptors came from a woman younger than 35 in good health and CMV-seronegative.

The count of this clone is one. The chain's CDR3 is CASSSAGPGPGQGDYGYTF. CDR3 DNA sequence: TGTGCCAGCAGTTCCGCCGGGCCAGGCCCTGGACAGGGCGACTATGGCTACACCTTC. The chain is built from TRBV27 and TRBJ1-2; 8 nucleotides line up with TRBD1. The germline gives CDR1 MNHEY, CDR2 SMNVEV (reference sequence). The CDR3 totals 19 residues. V lost 4 bases to trimming and J lost 3 bases; unmatched junction nucleotides: 19.

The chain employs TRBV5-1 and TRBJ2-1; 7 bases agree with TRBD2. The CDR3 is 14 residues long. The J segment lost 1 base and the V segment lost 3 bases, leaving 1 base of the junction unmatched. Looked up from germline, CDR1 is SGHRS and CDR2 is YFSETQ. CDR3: CASSSGGSYNEQFF. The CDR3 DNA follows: TGCGCCAGCAGCTCGGGGGGATCCTACAATGAGCAGTTCTTC.

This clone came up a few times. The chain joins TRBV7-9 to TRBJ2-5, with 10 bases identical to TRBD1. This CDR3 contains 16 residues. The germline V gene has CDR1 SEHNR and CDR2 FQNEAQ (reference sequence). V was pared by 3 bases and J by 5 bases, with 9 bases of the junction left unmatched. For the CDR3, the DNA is TGTGCCAGCAGCTTGGGATGGGACAGGGGCGTGGAGACCCAGTACTTC. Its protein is CASSLGWDRGVETQYF.

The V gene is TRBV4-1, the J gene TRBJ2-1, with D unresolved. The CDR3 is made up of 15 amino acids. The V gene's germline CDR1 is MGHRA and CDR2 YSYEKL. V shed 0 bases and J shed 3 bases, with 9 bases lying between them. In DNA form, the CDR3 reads TGCGCCAGCAGCCAAGATATGGCAGTCTACAATGAGCAGTTCTTC. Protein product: CASSQDMAVYNEQFF.

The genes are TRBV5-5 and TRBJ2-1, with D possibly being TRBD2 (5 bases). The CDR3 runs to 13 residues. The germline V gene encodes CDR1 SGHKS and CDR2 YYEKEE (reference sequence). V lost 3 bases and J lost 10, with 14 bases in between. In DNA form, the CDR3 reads TGTGCCAGCAGCTCGACTATGGTCGGGGAGCAGTTCTTC. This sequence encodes CASSSTMVGEQFF.

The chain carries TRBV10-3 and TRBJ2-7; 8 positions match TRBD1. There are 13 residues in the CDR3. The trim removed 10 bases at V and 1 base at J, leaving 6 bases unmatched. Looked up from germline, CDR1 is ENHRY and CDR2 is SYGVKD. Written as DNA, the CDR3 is TGTGCCACCGCCCGGACAGGGTCCTACGAGCAGTACTTC. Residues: CATARTGSYEQYF.

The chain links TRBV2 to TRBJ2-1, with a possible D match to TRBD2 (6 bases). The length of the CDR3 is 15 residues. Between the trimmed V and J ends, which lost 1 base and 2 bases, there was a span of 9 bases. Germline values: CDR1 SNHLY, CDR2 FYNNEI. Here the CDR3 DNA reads TGTGCCAGCAGTGAAGACGCGGGAACCTACAATGAGCAGTTCTTC. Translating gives CASSEDAGTYNEQFF.

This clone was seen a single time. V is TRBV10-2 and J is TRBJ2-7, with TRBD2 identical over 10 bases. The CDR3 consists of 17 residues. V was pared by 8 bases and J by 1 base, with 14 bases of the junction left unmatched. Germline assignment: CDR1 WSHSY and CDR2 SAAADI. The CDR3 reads CASREYASGSRSYEQYF. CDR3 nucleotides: TGCGCCAGCCGAGAGTACGCTAGCGGGAGTCGATCCTACGAGCAGTACTTC.

The chain's CDR3 is CASSLRGRAGELFF. The CDR3 region has the DNA TGTGCCAGCAGTTTACGGGGTCGGGCCGGGGAGCTGTTTTTT. The J gene is TRBJ2-2, the V gene TRBV27; D may be TRBD2 (5 bases). V lost 2 bases and J 6 bases, leaving 10 bases between the germline ends. Germline CDR1 is MNHEY and CDR2 is SMNVEV (reference sequence). This CDR3 is 14 amino acids long.

The CDR3 reads CASSIRGSSGYQETQYF. Here the CDR3 DNA reads TGTGCCAGCAGCATAAGGGGGTCTAGTGGATACCAAGAGACCCAGTACTTC. The chain links TRBV7-8 to TRBJ2-5, with D possibly TRBD1 on 6 matching bases. Trimming removed 5 bases from V and 0 bases from J, with 19 bases in between. The length of the CDR3 is 17 residues. Germline V CDR1 and CDR2: SGHVS, FQNEAQ.

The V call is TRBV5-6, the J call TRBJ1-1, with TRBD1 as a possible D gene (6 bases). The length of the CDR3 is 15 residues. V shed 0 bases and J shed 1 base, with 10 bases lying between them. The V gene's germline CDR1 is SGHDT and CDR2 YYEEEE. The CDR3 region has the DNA TGTGCCAGCAGCTTGGTGGACAGAAAGAACACTGAAGCTTTCTTT. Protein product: CASSLVDRKNTEAFF.

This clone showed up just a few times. The CDR3 DNA follows: TGTGCCAGCAGTTCCGGTAGCGGGCTGTTGACCGGGGAGCTGTTTTTT. Its protein product is CASSSGSGLLTGELFF. This chain connects TRBV27 to TRBJ2-2, with TRBD2 matching 7 bases. The CDR3 loop spans 16 amino acids. J was trimmed by 5 bases and V by 4 bases; bases with no gene match: 10. From germline, CDR1 is MNHEY and CDR2 SMNVEV (reference sequence).

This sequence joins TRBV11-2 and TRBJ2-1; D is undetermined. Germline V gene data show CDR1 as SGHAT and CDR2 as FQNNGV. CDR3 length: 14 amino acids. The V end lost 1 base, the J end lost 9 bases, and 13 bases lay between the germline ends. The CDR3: CASSLGLYRGEQFF. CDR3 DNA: TGTGCCAGCAGCTTAGGCCTTTATCGAGGTGAGCAGTTCTTC. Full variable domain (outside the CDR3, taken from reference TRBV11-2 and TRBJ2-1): EAGVAQSPRYKIIEKRQSVAFWCNPISGHATLYWYQQILGQGPKLLIQFQNNGVVDDSQLPKDRFSAERLKGVDSTLKIQPAKLEDSAVYLCASSLGLYRGEQFFGPGTRLTVL.

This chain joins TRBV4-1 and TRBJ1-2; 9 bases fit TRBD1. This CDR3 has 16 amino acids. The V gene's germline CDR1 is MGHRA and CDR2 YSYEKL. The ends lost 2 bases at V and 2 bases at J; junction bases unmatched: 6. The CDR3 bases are TGCGCCAGCAGCCAACACCCGGGACAGGGAAACTATGGCTACACCTTC. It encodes CASSQHPGQGNYGYTF.

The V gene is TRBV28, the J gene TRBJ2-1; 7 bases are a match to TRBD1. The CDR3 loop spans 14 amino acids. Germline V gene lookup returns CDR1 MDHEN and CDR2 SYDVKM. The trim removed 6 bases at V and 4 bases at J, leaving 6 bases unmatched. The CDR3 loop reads CASREGARYNEQFF. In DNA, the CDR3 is TGTGCCAGCAGAGAGGGGGCCAGGTACAATGAGCAGTTCTTC.

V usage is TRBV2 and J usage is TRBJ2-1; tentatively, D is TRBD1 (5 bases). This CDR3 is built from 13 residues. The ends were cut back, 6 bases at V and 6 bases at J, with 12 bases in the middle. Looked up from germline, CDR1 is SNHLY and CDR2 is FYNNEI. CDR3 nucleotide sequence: TGTGCCAGCAGCTTGACAGCCCCCAATGAGCAGTTCTTC. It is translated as CASSLTAPNEQFF.

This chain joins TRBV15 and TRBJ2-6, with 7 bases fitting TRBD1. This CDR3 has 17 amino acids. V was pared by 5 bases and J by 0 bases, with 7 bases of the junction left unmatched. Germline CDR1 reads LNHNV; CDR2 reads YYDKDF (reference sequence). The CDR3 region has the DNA TGTGCCACCAGCCCCAGGACAGGCACCTCTGGGGCCAACGTCCTGACTTTC. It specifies CATSPRTGTSGANVLTF.

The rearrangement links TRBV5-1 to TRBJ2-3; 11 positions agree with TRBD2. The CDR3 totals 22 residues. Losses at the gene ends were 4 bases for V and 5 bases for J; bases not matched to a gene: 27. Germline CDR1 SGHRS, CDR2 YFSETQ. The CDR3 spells CASSPGSTRIAGGPGKKDTQYF. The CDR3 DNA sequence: TGCGCCAGCAGCCCTGGGTCGACAAGAATAGCGGGAGGGCCTGGTAAGAAAGATACGCAGTATTTT.

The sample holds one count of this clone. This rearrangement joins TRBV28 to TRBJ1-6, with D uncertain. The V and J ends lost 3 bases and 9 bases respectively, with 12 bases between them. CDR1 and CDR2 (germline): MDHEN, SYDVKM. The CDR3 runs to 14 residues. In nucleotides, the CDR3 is TGTGCCAGCAGTTTCCTCGACACCCTTTCACCCCTCCACTTT. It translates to CASSFLDTLSPLHF.

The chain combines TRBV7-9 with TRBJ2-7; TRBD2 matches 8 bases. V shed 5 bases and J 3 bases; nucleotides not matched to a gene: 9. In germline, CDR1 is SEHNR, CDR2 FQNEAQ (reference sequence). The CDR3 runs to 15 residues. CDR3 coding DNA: TGTGCCAGCAGCCCTTCCCCCGGGGGGGGCTACGAGCAGTACTTC. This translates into CASSPSPGGGYEQYF.

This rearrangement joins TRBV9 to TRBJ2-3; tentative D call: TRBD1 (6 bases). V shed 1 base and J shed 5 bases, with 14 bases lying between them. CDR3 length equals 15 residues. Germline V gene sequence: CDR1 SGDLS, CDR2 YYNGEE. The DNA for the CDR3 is TGTGCCAGCAGCGTAACGGGACATCAAAAAGATACGCAGTATTTT. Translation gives CASSVTGHQKDTQYF.

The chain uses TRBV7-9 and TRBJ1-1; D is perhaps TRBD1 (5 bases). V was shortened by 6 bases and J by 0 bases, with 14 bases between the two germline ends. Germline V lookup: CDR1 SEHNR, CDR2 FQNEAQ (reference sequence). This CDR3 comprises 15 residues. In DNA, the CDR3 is TGTGCCAGCAGGACCCAGGGTCTAGTGAACACTGAAGCTTTCTTT. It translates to CASRTQGLVNTEAFF.

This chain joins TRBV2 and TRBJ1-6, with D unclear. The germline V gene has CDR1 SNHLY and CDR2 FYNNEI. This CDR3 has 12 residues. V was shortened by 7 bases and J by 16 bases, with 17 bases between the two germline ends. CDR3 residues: CASTRGPEALHF. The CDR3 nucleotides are TGTGCCAGCACTCGCGGGCCGGAAGCGCTCCACTTT.